This is a list of T cell receptor beta chains from one sample in a study of PD-1 blockade in classical Hodgkin lymphoma. Here immunoSEQ multiplex PCR was the method, and the copy in TCRdb shows in-frame clones only, minus some. The sample has 14,000 to 15,000 clones, approximately 60% seen once. The source was peripheral blood mononuclear cells (PBMCs), collected at baseline. The origin of the receptors is a human donor with classical Hodgkin lymphoma. Both conserved end residues are part of each CDR3. Fields, in order: clone size, J gene, D gene, V gene, CDR3 DNA, CDR3 protein. D genes are given only for firm matches. Not all rows give a size; the values are once, few, many and, for expanded clones, a class.

once,TRBJ1-2,-,TRBV28,TGTGCCAGCAGTTCGACCACCTATGGCTACACCTTC,CASSSTTYGYTF
-,TRBJ2-2,TRBD2,TRBV7-7,TGTGCCAGCAGCCTACATGAACTAGCGGGAAACACCGGGGAGCTGTTTTTT,CASSLHELAGNTGELFF
few,TRBJ2-4,TRBD2,TRBV2,TGTGCCAGCAGTGAAAGAACTAGCGGGATTGAAACCCTAGCCAAAAACATTCAGTACTTC,CASSERTSGIETLAKNIQYF
-,TRBJ2-3,-,TRBV18,TGTGCCAGCTCACCACAGGGCACAGATACGCAGTATTTT,CASSPQGTDTQYF
-,TRBJ1-1,TRBD1,TRBV2,TGTGCCAGCAGTGGAACAGGGGGTTTTGGGTTTTTCGGCGAAGCTTTCTTT,CASSGTGGFGFFGEAFF
-,TRBJ2-7,-,TRBV5-1,TGCGCCAGCAGCTTGGTAGGGGTAAACTACGAGCAGTACTTC,CASSLVGVNYEQYF
-,TRBJ2-7,-,TRBV11-2,TGTGCCAGCAGCGACTCCCTTAGGGACTACGAGCAGTACTTC,CASSDSLRDYEQYF
-,TRBJ2-7,TRBD1,TRBV28,TGTGCCAGCATTCCTCCGGGACAGGGGCTCAAACAGTACTTC,CASIPPGQGLKQYF
few,TRBJ2-1,-,TRBV5-1,TGCGCCAGCAGCTTGAGTGGTATAGGGGCTGGGGCCTACAATGAGCAGTTCTTC,CASSLSGIGAGAYNEQFF
-,TRBJ1-1,-,TRBV4-2,TGTGCCAGCAGCGACCGGGCTACGGGCCTGAACACTGAAGCTTTCTTT,CASSDRATGLNTEAFF
-,TRBJ1-2,-,TRBV5-1,TGCGCCAGCAGCTTGGGGATTCAAGGCTACACCTTC,CASSLGIQGYTF
-,TRBJ2-3,-,TRBV6-1,TGTGCCAGCGGGCGGAGCACAGATACGCAGTATTTT,CASGRSTDTQYF
-,TRBJ2-2,TRBD1,TRBV5-1,TGCGCCAGCAGCTTCTCCGGGACAGGGACGACCGGGGAGCTGTTTTTT,CASSFSGTGTTGELFF
-,TRBJ1-1,TRBD1,TRBV29-1,TGCAGCGTTCGGACAGGGACTGAAGCTTTCTTT,CSVRTGTEAFF
-,TRBJ1-4,-,TRBV29-1,TGCAGCGTTGAAGACGATGAAAAACTGTTTTTT,CSVEDDEKLFF
-,TRBJ1-1,-,TRBV2,TGTGCCAGCAGTGAAAACTCGCTCGGGGGAACTGAAGCTTTCTTT,CASSENSLGGTEAFF